This T cell receptor (beta chain) was captured by sequencing in a study of blood T cell repertoires in COVID-19. Study-level information: Sites in the United States, Italy and Spain provided acute and convalescent COVID-19 samples. T cells, B-cell-depleted T cells, or PBMCs supplied cDNA or gDNA.

Per the authors' pipeline: Researchers report that nucleated cell counts were estimated from reference gene primer amplification. Only in-frame clones appear in the TCRdb table, and some are missing; sequencing was by immunoSEQ multiplex PCR. V and J calls and clone size are those listed in that table; D and trimming were worked out from the DNA. The data hold about 90,000 clones, with around 79% observed a single time. In germline, CDR1 is SGHRS, CDR2 YFSETQ. Between the trimmed V and J ends, which lost 0 bases and 1 base, there was a span of 10 bases. The CDR3 contains 15 residues. Input material: peripheral blood. This TCR was recovered from a woman older than 75 with acute or convalescent COVID-19. The chain carries TRBV5-1 and TRBJ2-5; D is unclear. CDR3 residues: CASSLAGVTQETQYF. The CDR3 region has the DNA TGCGCCAGCAGCTTGGCGGGTGTGACCCAAGAGACCCAGTACTTC.